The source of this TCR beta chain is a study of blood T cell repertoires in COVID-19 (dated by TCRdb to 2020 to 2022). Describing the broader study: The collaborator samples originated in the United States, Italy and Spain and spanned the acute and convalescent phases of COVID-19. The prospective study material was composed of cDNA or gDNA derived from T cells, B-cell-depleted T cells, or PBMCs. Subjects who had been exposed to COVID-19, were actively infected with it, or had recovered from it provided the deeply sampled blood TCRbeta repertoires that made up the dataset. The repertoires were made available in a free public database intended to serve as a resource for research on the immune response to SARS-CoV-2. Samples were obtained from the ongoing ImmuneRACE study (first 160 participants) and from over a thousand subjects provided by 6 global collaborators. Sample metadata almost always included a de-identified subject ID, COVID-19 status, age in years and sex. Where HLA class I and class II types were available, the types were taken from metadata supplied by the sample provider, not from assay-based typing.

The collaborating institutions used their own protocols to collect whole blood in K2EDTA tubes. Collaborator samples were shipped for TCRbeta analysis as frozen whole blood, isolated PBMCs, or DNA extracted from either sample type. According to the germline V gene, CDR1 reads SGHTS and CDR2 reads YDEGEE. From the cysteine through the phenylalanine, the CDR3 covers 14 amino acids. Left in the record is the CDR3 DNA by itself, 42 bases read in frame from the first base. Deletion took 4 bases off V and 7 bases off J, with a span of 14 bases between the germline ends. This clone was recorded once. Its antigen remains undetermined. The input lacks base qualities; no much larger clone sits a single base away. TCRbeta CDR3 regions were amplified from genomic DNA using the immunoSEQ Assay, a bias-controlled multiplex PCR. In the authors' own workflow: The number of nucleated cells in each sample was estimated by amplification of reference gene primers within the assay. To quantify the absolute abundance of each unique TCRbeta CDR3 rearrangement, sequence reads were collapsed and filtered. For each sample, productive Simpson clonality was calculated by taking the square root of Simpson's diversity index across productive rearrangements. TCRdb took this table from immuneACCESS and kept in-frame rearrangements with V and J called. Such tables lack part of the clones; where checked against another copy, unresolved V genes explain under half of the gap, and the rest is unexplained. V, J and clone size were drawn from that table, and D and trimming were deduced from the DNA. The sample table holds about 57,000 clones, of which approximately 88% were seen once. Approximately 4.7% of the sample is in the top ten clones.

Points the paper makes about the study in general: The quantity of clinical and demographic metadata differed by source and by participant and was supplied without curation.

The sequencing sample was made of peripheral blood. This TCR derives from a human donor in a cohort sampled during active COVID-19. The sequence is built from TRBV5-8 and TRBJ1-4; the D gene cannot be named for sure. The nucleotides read TGTGCCAGCAGCCCCGGGTCTGCGGGTGAAAAACTGTTTTTT. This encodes CASSPGSAGEKLFF. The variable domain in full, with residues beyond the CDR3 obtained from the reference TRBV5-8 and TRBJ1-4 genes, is EAGVTQSPTHLIKTRGQQATLRCSPISGHTSVYWYQQALGLGLQFLLWYDEGEERNRGNFPPRFSGRQFPNYSSELNVNALELEDSALYLCASSPGSAGEKLFFGSGTQLSVL.